A selection of T cell receptor beta chains follows, all from one sample in a study of CD8 T cells in ankylosing spondylitis. TCRdb processed the 5' RACE reads anew with MiXCR; each CDR3 protein has one entry. Among around 490,000 distinct CDR3 sequences listed, less than 6% were seen once. Sequencing used blood, either unsorted or a sorted T cell fraction (not recorded which). The receptors stem from a male donor with ankylosing spondylitis. CDR3s include the opening cysteine and the closing phenylalanine or tryptophan. A D gene is named only where the DNA matches it firmly. Not every row has a clone size; where given, it reads once, few, many or a size class.

many	TRBV4-3	.	TRBJ1-2	CASSQVYTGPYGYTF	TGCGCCAGCAGCCAAGTGTATACAGGGCCCTATGGCTACACCTTC
many	TRBV27	.	TRBJ1-6	CASSLLAGTGNSPLHF	TGTGCCAGCAGTCTCTTAGCCGGGACGGGGAATTCACCCCTCCACTTT
many	TRBV28	.	TRBJ2-3	CASSGQPDTQYF	TGTGCCAGCAGCGGACAGCCAGATACGCAGTATTTT
many	TRBV20-1	.	TRBJ1-2	CSARGERDIPWDGYTF	TGCAGTGCTAGGGGAGAACGGGACATCCCCTGGGATGGCTACACCTTC
many	TRBV6-6	.	TRBJ1-1	CASTGGYTEAFF	TGTGCCAGCACCGGGGGCTACACTGAAGCTTTCTTT
many	TRBV9	.	TRBJ2-1	CASSVMGGTNEQFF	TGTGCCAGCAGCGTAATGGGGGGTACCAATGAGCAGTTCTTC
.	TRBV5-5	.	TRBJ1-5	CAGARGLGQPQHF	TGTGCCGGGGCCCGGGGCTTGGGGCAGCCCCAGCATTTT
many	TRBV28	.	TRBJ2-1	CASSANEQFF	TGTGCCAGCAGCGCTAATGAGCAGTTCTTC
many	TRBV12-3/TRBV12-4	.	TRBJ2-5	CASRYTGSVAPQYF	TGTGCCAGCAGATACACAGGGAGCGTAGCCCCCCAGTACTTC
many	TRBV28	.	TRBJ2-3	CASSLLGASQYF	TGTGCCAGCAGCTTGTTGGGGGCATCGCAGTATTTT
.	TRBV3-1	.	TRBJ2-7	CASSQEGLAVYEQYF	TGTGCCAGCAGCCAAGAGGGGCTAGCAGTCTACGAGCAGTACTTC
many	TRBV6-1	TRBD1	TRBJ1-1	CASSEPSGGPWNTEAFF	TGTGCCAGCAGTGAACCATCAGGGGGGCCTTGGAACACTGAAGCTTTCTTT
many	TRBV9	.	TRBJ2-3	CASSVTAPHTDTQYF	TGTGCCAGCAGCGTAACAGCTCCCCACACAGATACGCAGTATTTT
few	TRBV7-2	TRBD1	TRBJ1-6	CASSLGTGGYNSPLHF	TGTGCCAGCAGCTTAGGAACAGGGGGATATAATTCACCCCTCCACTTT
many	TRBV10-3	TRBD1	TRBJ2-5	CAIQDRGETQYF	TGTGCCATCCAGGACAGGGGGGAGACCCAGTACTTC
many	TRBV6-2/TRBV6-3	.	TRBJ1-5	CASSLRGGAGNQPQHF	TGTGCCAGCAGTCTCCGGGGGGGGGCTGGCAATCAGCCCCAGCATTTT
many	TRBV20-1	TRBD1	TRBJ1-4	CSARSRGRSEKLFF	TGCAGTGCTAGAAGCAGGGGGAGGAGTGAAAAACTGTTTTTT
many	TRBV5-1	TRBD1	TRBJ2-2	CASSYDRGTGELFF	TGCGCCAGCAGTTATGACAGGGGCACCGGGGAGCTGTTTTTT
.	TRBV4-3	.	TRBJ2-7	CASSQDFSYEQYF	TGCGCCAGCAGCCAAGATTTCAGCTACGAGCAGTACTTC
many	TRBV5-5	TRBD2	TRBJ2-1	CASSPRGGPITNEQFF	TGTGCCAGCAGCCCGCGGGGGGGCCCCATTACAAATGAGCAGTTCTTC
many	TRBV4-3	TRBD1	TRBJ2-5	CASSRNSGTVQETQYF	TGCGCCAGCAGCCGCAATTCGGGGACAGTCCAAGAGACCCAGTACTTC
many	TRBV5-1	.	TRBJ1-5	CASSLSANQPQHF	TGCGCCAGCAGCTTGTCGGCCAATCAGCCCCAGCATTTT
.	TRBV10-3	.	TRBJ2-3	CAIRSLGGTDTQYF	TGTGCCATCAGGTCTTTGGGGGGCACAGATACGCAGTATTTT
few	TRBV5-4	TRBD2	TRBJ2-1	CASSLRLAGFKVVGNEQFF	TGTGCCAGCAGCTTGAGGCTAGCGGGATTTAAGGTTGTTGGTAATGAGCAGTTCTTC
many	TRBV20-1	.	TRBJ2-1	CSARSGPIISYNEQFF	TGCAGTGCTAGATCTGGACCCATAATCTCCTACAATGAGCAGTTCTTC
.	TRBV20-1	TRBD2	TRBJ2-3	CSALRAGGLKDTQYF	TGCAGTGCTCTAAGAGCGGGAGGGCTGAAAGATACGCAGTATTTT
.	TRBV11-1	TRBD2	TRBJ2-7	CASSPLAGDLYEQYF	TGTGCCAGCAGCCCCCTAGCGGGAGATCTCTACGAGCAGTACTTC
few	TRBV29-1	.	TRBJ2-4	CSVIDGLANNIQYF	TGCAGCGTTATAGATGGTCTAGCCAATAACATTCAGTACTTC
.	TRBV20-1	.	TRBJ2-7	CSAVGGGFSYEQYF	TGCAGTGCAGTGGGGGGGGGCTTCTCCTACGAGCAGTACTTC
many	TRBV7-9	.	TRBJ1-3	CASSLASEGDTIYF	TGTGCCAGCAGCTTAGCTTCCGAGGGAGACACCATATATTTT
many	TRBV5-5	TRBD1	TRBJ2-5	CASSPDRGVETQYF	TGTGCCAGCAGCCCGGACAGGGGCGTGGAGACCCAGTACTTC
many	TRBV27	.	TRBJ1-6	CASRPGSYNSPLHF	TGTGCCAGCAGGCCGGGCTCCTATAATTCACCCCTCCACTTT
many	TRBV5-6	.	TRBJ2-7	CASSFRYEQYF	TGTGCCAGCAGCTTTCGTTACGAGCAGTACTTC
many	TRBV5-1	.	TRBJ1-2	CASSWGDNYGYTF	TGCGCCAGCAGCTGGGGCGATAACTATGGCTACACCTTC
few	TRBV28	.	TRBJ2-2	CASLRHLNTGELFF	TGTGCCAGCCTGAGACACCTGAACACCGGGGAGCTGTTTTTT
few	TRBV4-1	.	TRBJ2-7	CASSQPGRLYEQYF	TGCGCCAGCAGCCAGCCGGGACGGCTCTACGAGCAGTACTTC
many	TRBV5-1	.	TRBJ2-7	CASRRSDMSYEQYF	TGCGCCAGCAGGCGGAGTGACATGTCCTACGAGCAGTACTTC
many	TRBV7-2	.	TRBJ1-1	CASSLNRAGEAFF	TGTGCCAGCAGCCTAAACAGGGCTGGTGAAGCTTTCTTT
many	TRBV5-1	.	TRBJ1-1	CASSLSWAPPEAFF	TGCGCCAGCAGCTTATCTTGGGCGCCTCCCGAAGCTTTCTTT
many	TRBV5-1	TRBD1	TRBJ2-7	CASSLVGTGGHEQYF	TGCGCCAGCAGCTTGGTGGGGACAGGGGGGCACGAGCAGTACTTC
many	TRBV6-5	.	TRBJ2-4	CASHNRGNIQYF	TGTGCCAGCCATAACAGAGGAAACATTCAGTACTTC
many	TRBV4-3	.	TRBJ2-7	CASSQDTVSDTYEQYF	TGCGCCAGCAGCCAAGATACGGTCAGCGACACCTACGAGCAGTACTTC
many	TRBV6-2/TRBV6-3	.	TRBJ1-1	CASSLNQGRKTEAFF	TGTGCCAGCAGTCTAAATCAGGGCCGGAAAACTGAAGCTTTCTTT
many	TRBV7-9	.	TRBJ1-1	CASSLIGTLNTEAFF	TGTGCCAGCAGCTTAATAGGGACCCTAAACACTGAAGCTTTCTTT
many	TRBV7-6	TRBD2	TRBJ2-7	CASSLAGSGRYTYEQYF	TGTGCCAGCAGCTTAGCCGGGAGCGGGAGGTATACCTACGAGCAGTACTTC
.	TRBV18	TRBD2	TRBJ2-1	CASSLEAGVSYNEQFF	TGTGCCAGCTCACTAGAAGCGGGGGTCTCCTACAATGAGCAGTTCTTC
many	TRBV7-2	.	TRBJ1-2	CASSLGALIYGYTF	TGTGCCAGCAGCTTAGGGGCCCTTATCTATGGCTACACCTTC
many	TRBV24-1	.	TRBJ1-1	CATSDKGMNTEAFF	TGTGCCACCAGTGATAAGGGCATGAACACTGAAGCTTTCTTT
many	TRBV28	.	TRBJ2-1	CASSASGGRYNEQFF	TGTGCCAGCAGTGCTAGTGGGGGGCGTTACAATGAGCAGTTCTTC
many	TRBV30	.	TRBJ2-6	CAWSSGSGANVLTF	TGTGCCTGGAGCTCAGGGTCTGGGGCCAACGTCCTGACTTTC
many	TRBV12-3/TRBV12-4	.	TRBJ1-2	CASSDSGRREGYTF	TGTGCCAGCAGCGACTCGGGACGCCGGGAGGGCTACACCTTC
many	TRBV6-6	.	TRBJ2-5	CASSYRAQETQYF	TGTGCCAGCAGTTACAGGGCCCAAGAGACCCAGTACTTC
many	TRBV2	.	TRBJ1-5	CASIGQLGQPQHF	TGTGCCAGCATTGGGCAGTTGGGGCAGCCCCAGCATTTT